This T cell receptor (beta chain) was identified during a study of T cell responses to AZD1222 COVID-19 vaccine. Overall study findings and caveats: An increase in Spike-specific TCR breadth and depth was observed after two AZD1222 doses. White British donors predominated, females outnumbered males, and clonal diversity was possibly underestimated.

A word on this clone: The antigen is not known.

The germline V gene encodes CDR1 KGHSH and CDR2 LQKENI. V lost 6 bases, J lost 1 base, and 5 bases stayed unmatched. The CDR3 loop spans 14 amino acids. Pooling of second doses given at about 4 or about 12 weeks was done. Some clones are missing from TCRdb's copy, which holds only in-frame ones; the method was immunoSEQ multiplex PCR. The data show about 78,000 clones, 90% seen once. Material: peripheral blood, obtained 28 days after the second AZD1222 dose. The chain uses TRBV18 and TRBJ1-1, with 7 bases that match TRBD1. The clonotype originates from an adult who received the AZD1222 COVID-19 vaccine. For the CDR3, the DNA is TGTGCCAGCTCGCTGGGACAGTGGAACACTGAAGCTTTCTTT. Protein sequence: CASSLGQWNTEAFF.